This T cell receptor beta chain was retrieved from a study of chemoradiotherapy in HPV16-positive cancers. The repertoire was sequenced with immunoSEQ multiplex PCR; TCRdb's copy has only in-frame clones and lacks some. Among some 2,200 clones, 90% were seen once, and the ten largest hold about 5%. The V and J ends lost 4 bases and 2 bases, in that order; junction bases with no gene match: 7. Germline assignment: CDR1 WSHSY and CDR2 SAAADI. This CDR3 has 15 amino acids. The chain is built from TRBV10-2 and TRBJ1-2; 7 bases map to TRBD1. The specimen was tumor tissue, collected from a patient who underwent chemoradiotherapy. The source of this sequence is a human donor with HPV-associated anogenital cancer. CDR3 in DNA: TGCGCCAGCAGTGGGATGGGACAGCCGAACTATGGCTACACCTTC. Translated: CASSGMGQPNYGYTF.